What follows are 28 T cell receptor beta chains derived from one specimen sequenced in a study of T-cell reconstitution after alpha-beta-depleted transplantation in children. Preparation of the TCRbeta library used unique molecular identifiers. TCRdb fed the PCR reads into MiXCR, producing one record per CDR3 protein. The sample includes about 690,000 distinct CDR3 sequences, roughly 17% of them seen just once. Specimen: PBMCs from the stem cell graft donor, collected from the stem cell graft. The receptors stem from a human donor who donated a stem cell graft to a child with acute myeloid leukemia.

Only a few counts were recorded for this clonotype. The chain employs TRBV6-1 and TRBJ1-6, with TRBD1 as a possible D gene (6 bases). Germline-derived CDR1 and CDR2 are MNHNS and SASEGT. V dropped 6 bases and J dropped 7 bases, with 13 bases sitting between them. This CDR3 has 14 amino acids. The CDR3 sequence is CASSTGTWNSPLHF. The CDR3 DNA reads as TGTGCCAGCAGCACCGGGACATGGAATTCACCCCTCCACTTT.

In its sample, this clonotype was seen many times. This chain connects TRBV11-2 to TRBJ2-7; TRBD1 matches 10 bases. This CDR3 is 14 amino acids long. CDR1 and CDR2 from the germline V gene are SGHAT and FQNNGV. V shed 4 bases, J shed 6 bases, and the junction held 6 bases outside the gene matches. The CDR3 protein is CASSSPRTGGEQYF. In DNA, the CDR3 is TGTGCCAGCAGCTCGCCTAGGACAGGGGGCGAGCAGTACTTC.

V usage is TRBV20-1 and J usage is TRBJ2-5, with D possibly TRBD2 on 6 matching bases. This CDR3 spans 13 amino acids. With 5 bases removed from V and 2 bases from J, the gap between germline ends came to 12 bases. Germline V gene lookup returns CDR1 DFQATT and CDR2 SNEGSKA (reference sequence). CDR3 residues: CSASSGLQETQYF. The CDR3 DNA reads TGCAGTGCTTCAAGCGGGCTACAAGAGACCCAGTACTTC.

The V and J genes are TRBV24-1 and TRBJ2-2; no firm D call. V gave up 3 bases and J gave up 3 bases, with 10 bases separating them. CDR1 and CDR2 from the germline V gene are KGHDR and SFDVKD. The length of the CDR3 is 15 residues. The CDR3 bases are TGTGCCACCAGTGATGTTAAACCGTACACCGGGGAGCTGTTTTTT. It is translated as CATSDVKPYTGELFF.

This clonotype was seen at least ten times. J is TRBJ1-1 and V is TRBV27, with TRBD1 as a possible D gene (6 bases). The V gene's germline CDR1 is MNHEY and CDR2 SMNVEV (reference sequence). The CDR3 has 14 residues. The germline V and J ends were trimmed by 8 bases and 5 bases, with 18 bases remaining between them. The CDR3, as DNA: TGTGCCAGCGCCGTCGAGGGGGTTTTTACTGAAGCTTTCTTT. This gives the protein CASAVEGVFTEAFF.

The genes are TRBV11-2 and TRBJ2-5; no clear D gene. The ends were cut back, 3 bases at V and 3 bases at J, with 14 bases in the middle. CDR3 length: 15 amino acids. Per germline, CDR1 SGHAT and CDR2 FQNNGV. The CDR3 loop reads CASSFRPVSEETQYF. CDR3 coding DNA: TGTGCCAGCAGCTTCCGGCCCGTCTCAGAAGAGACCCAGTACTTC. The full variable domain, its missing parts supplied by reference TRBV11-2 and TRBJ2-5, is EAGVAQSPRYKIIEKRQSVAFWCNPISGHATLYWYQQILGQGPKLLIQFQNNGVVDDSQLPKDRFSAERLKGVDSTLKIQPAKLEDSAVYLCASSFRPVSEETQYFGPGTRLLVL.

This clonotype was detected once. The chain is built from TRBV20-1 and TRBJ2-4; tentatively, D is TRBD1 (5 bases). Trimming pared 4 bases from V and 0 bases from J, leaving 13 bases between. This CDR3 has 15 residues. The germline gives CDR1 DFQATT, CDR2 SNEGSKA (reference sequence). As DNA, the CDR3 is TGCAGTGCTAACCCAGGGTTCCTAGCCAAAAACATTCAGTACTTC. Its translation is CSANPGFLAKNIQYF.

In its sample, this clonotype was seen many times. The rearrangement uses TRBV12-3 or TRBV12-4 and TRBJ2-1; a possible D gene is TRBD2 (6 bases). The CDR3 is 14 amino acids. The ends were cut back, 8 bases at V and 3 bases at J, with 14 bases in the middle. The CDR3 DNA follows: TGTGCCAGCGGGACGACGGGGGACTACAATGAGCAGTTCTTC. Encoded protein: CASGTTGDYNEQFF.

This clonotype was observed at least ten times. This chain uses TRBV5-6 with TRBJ2-7; D may be TRBD2 (6 bases). The CDR3 runs to 14 residues. The V gene lost 2 bases and the J gene lost 2 bases, with 11 bases spanning the gap. CDR1 SGHDT and CDR2 YYEEEE come from the germline V gene. The CDR3 protein is CASSFGTGTYEQYV. DNA of the CDR3: TGTGCCAGCAGCTTCGGGACTGGGACCTACGAGCAGTACGTC.

This chain joins TRBV27 and TRBJ2-3, with D possibly matching TRBD2 (5 bases). The CDR3 length is 15 residues. V was clipped by 3 bases and J by 1 base, with 11 bases between them. Looked up from germline, CDR1 is MNHEY and CDR2 is SMNVEV (reference sequence). CDR3 in DNA: TGTGCCAGCAGTTTTCGACCGAGGGGCACAGATACGCAGTATTTT. This sequence encodes CASSFRPRGTDTQYF.

This clonotype has only a few counts. The chain uses TRBV7-3 and TRBJ2-3; D tentatively reads TRBD1 or TRBD2 (5 bases each). There are 14 residues in the CDR3. V was trimmed by 1 base and J by 6 bases, leaving 11 bases between them. CDR1 and CDR2 (germline): SGHTA, FQGTGA. CDR3 DNA sequence: TGTGCCAGCAGCTTAATGGCTTGGGGGGATACGCAGTATTTT. Translating gives CASSLMAWGDTQYF.

The chain recombines TRBV7-2 with TRBJ2-7; D may be TRBD1 (5 bases). Germline CDR1 is SGHTA and CDR2 is FQGNSA. Trimming took off 5 bases at V and 7 bases at J, with 15 bases between the two ends. The CDR3 spans 13 residues. Written as DNA, the CDR3 is TGTGCCAGCAGCCCGGACAACCGTTGGGAGCAGTACTTC. It is translated as CASSPDNRWEQYF.

This clonotype was recorded at least ten times. This chain uses TRBV24-1 with TRBJ2-1; 11 positions agree with TRBD1. The trim removed 4 bases at V and 6 bases at J, leaving 7 bases unmatched. The V gene's germline CDR1 is KGHDR and CDR2 SFDVKD. This CDR3 is built from 16 residues. DNA for the CDR3: TGTGCCACCAGTGACCGCACCGGGACAGGGGGCAATGAGCAGTTCTTC. Protein sequence: CATSDRTGTGGNEQFF.

A single count supports this clonotype. This chain uses TRBV5-1 with TRBJ1-5, with D possibly matching TRBD1 (6 bases). This CDR3 is built from 15 residues. CDR1 and CDR2 from the germline V gene are SGHRS and YFSETQ. With 4 bases removed from V and 3 bases from J, the gap between germline ends came to 14 bases. The CDR3 reads CASSVTGSPNQPQHF. Here the CDR3 DNA reads TGCGCCAGCAGCGTCACAGGGAGTCCCAATCAGCCCCAGCATTTT.

The V gene is TRBV12-3 or TRBV12-4, the J gene TRBJ2-3; D remains ambiguous. Trimming took 3 bases from V and 2 from J, leaving 15 bases between them. The CDR3 length is 16 residues. CDR3 residues: CASSLGSFPVTDTQYF. CDR3 nucleotide sequence: TGTGCCAGCAGTTTGGGGTCCTTCCCTGTCACAGATACGCAGTATTTT.

Many counts were recorded for this clonotype. V usage is TRBV20-1 and J usage is TRBJ2-7; the D gene is possibly TRBD2 (5 bases). Germline CDR1 and CDR2: DFQATT and SNEGSKA (reference sequence). The CDR3 contains 13 residues. V lost 1 base to trimming and J lost 6 bases, with 13 bases between them. The CDR3 reads CSARGASDFEQYF. DNA of the CDR3: TGCAGTGCTAGAGGGGCCTCGGACTTCGAGCAGTACTTC.

The rearrangement links TRBV29-1 to TRBJ2-7; D is unclear. The CDR3 spans 13 residues. Between the trimmed V and J ends, which lost 2 bases and 2 bases, there was a span of 10 bases. Per the germline V gene, CDR1 is SQVTM and CDR2 is ANQGSEA. The CDR3 here is CSVESVLTYEQYF. CDR3 bases: TGCAGCGTTGAATCGGTTCTGACCTACGAGCAGTACTTC.

This clonotype was seen repeatedly, ten times or more. V is TRBV7-2 and J is TRBJ2-3; D possibly corresponds to TRBD2 (7 bases). V lost 3 bases and J 1 base, leaving 11 bases between the germline ends. This CDR3 has 15 amino acids. Germline V lookup: CDR1 SGHTA, CDR2 FQGNSA. The CDR3 region is CASSFKGGGTDTQYF. The CDR3 region has the DNA TGTGCCAGCAGCTTTAAGGGGGGGGGCACAGATACGCAGTATTTT.

This clonotype was picked up a small number of times. The genes are TRBV20-1 and TRBJ1-5, with D perhaps matching TRBD1 (5 bases). This CDR3 is 15 amino acids long. Germline CDR1 DFQATT, CDR2 SNEGSKA (reference sequence). Between the trimmed V and J ends, which lost 6 bases and 4 bases, there was a span of 19 bases. The CDR3 region has the DNA TGCAGTGCCCTTTCAGGGACGGTACAGAATCAGCCCCAGCATTTT. Translating gives CSALSGTVQNQPQHF.

This clonotype has more than one count but fewer than ten. V and J are TRBV6-2 or TRBV6-3 and TRBJ2-1, with D unresolved. This CDR3 is built from 17 residues. Germline CDR1 is MNHEY and CDR2 is SVGEGT. The V gene lost 0 bases and the J gene lost 0 bases, with 12 bases spanning the gap. The CDR3 coding sequence is TGTGCCAGCAGTTACTCGATGGGTCGCCACTCCTACAATGAGCAGTTCTTC. Its protein product is CASSYSMGRHSYNEQFF.

This clonotype occurred a few times. The CDR3 DNA sequence: TGCGCCAGCAGCTCCGGGACGGAGTATGGCTACACCTTC. This gives the protein CASSSGTEYGYTF. This chain joins TRBV5-1 and TRBJ1-2; D is possibly TRBD1 (5 bases). CDR1 is SGHRS and CDR2 is YFSETQ in the germline V gene. The CDR3 loop spans 13 amino acids. Trimming removed 3 bases at V and 5 bases at J, with 11 bases between. The full variable domain, completed using reference TRBV5-1 and TRBJ1-2, is KAGVTQTPRYLIKTRGQQVTLSCSPISGHRSVSWYQQTPGQGLQFLFEYFSETQRNKGNFPGRFSGRQFSNSRSEMNVSTLELGDSALYLCASSSGTEYGYTFGSGTRLTVV.

For this clonotype: A much larger clone lies a single base off, so this may be a read error. The chain recombines TRBV5-1 with TRBJ1-1, with D perhaps TRBD1 (6 bases). The CDR3 sequence is 15 residues long. Trimming stripped 2 bases from V and 6 bases from J, with 17 bases between. Germline loops: CDR1 SGHRS, CDR2 YFSETQ. The CDR3 loop is CASSLTGRGDPEAFF. CDR3 DNA sequence: TGCGCCAGCAGCTTAACAGGGAGAGGGGACCCTGAAGCTTTCTTT.

This clonotype occurred many times. DNA of the CDR3: TGTGCCAGCAGTTTAGATCGGGAGGGAAACTATGGCTACACCTTC. Translated: CASSLDREGNYGYTF. V and J are TRBV12-3 or TRBV12-4 and TRBJ1-2; D not certain. V dropped 1 base and J dropped 2 bases, with 11 bases sitting between them. The CDR3 runs 15 residues.

The chain recombines TRBV7-9 with TRBJ1-4; a weak D match, TRBD1 (6 bases). V was shortened by 11 bases and J by 4 bases, with 11 bases between the two germline ends. The CDR3 has 12 residues. The germline CDR1 and CDR2 sequences are SEHNR and FQNEAQ (reference sequence). Here the CDR3 reads CAYRDINEKLFF. The CDR3 DNA reads as TGTGCCTACAGGGACATTAATGAAAAACTGTTTTTT.

This clonotype was recorded many times. The chain is built from TRBV7-2 and TRBJ1-3; D not resolved. V lost 1 base to trimming and J lost 4 bases, with 2 bases between them. CDR1 is SGHTA and CDR2 is FQGNSA in the germline V gene. The CDR3 totals 12 residues. Here the CDR3 reads CASSLDGNTIYF. The CDR3 DNA follows: TGTGCCAGCAGCTTAGACGGAAACACCATATATTTT. Drawing the rest from reference TRBV7-2 and TRBJ1-3, the complete variable domain is GAGVSQSPSNKVTEKGKDVELRCDPISGHTALYWYRQSLGQGLEFLIYFQGNSAPDKSGLPSDRFSAERTGGSVSTLTIQRTQQEDSAVYLCASSLDGNTIYFGEGSWLTVV.

V gene TRBV7-9 combines with J gene TRBJ1-2; D might be TRBD1 (6 bases). Trimming stripped 1 base from V and 4 bases from J, with 10 bases between. CDR1 is SEHNR and CDR2 is FQNEAQ in the germline V gene (reference sequence). This CDR3 is 14 amino acids long. DNA of the CDR3: TGTGCCAGCAGCTTAGGGACAGCTATCTATGGCTACACCTTC. Amino acids: CASSLGTAIYGYTF.

J is TRBJ2-1 and V is TRBV5-4; 8 nucleotides align to TRBD2. V was clipped by 0 bases and J by 11 bases; unmatched bases: 1. The CDR3 runs to 12 residues. Germline V gives CDR1 SGHNT, CDR2 YYREEE (reference sequence). The CDR3 sequence is CASSLGLAKQFF. In nucleotides, the CDR3 is TGTGCCAGCAGCTTGGGACTAGCGAAGCAGTTCTTC.

The table lists this clonotype with a few counts. This chain links TRBV20-1 with TRBJ2-5; 11 nucleotides agree with TRBD2. Germline CDR1 reads DFQATT; CDR2 reads SNEGSKA (reference sequence). After removal of 6 bases from V and 5 bases from J, the junction contained 8 bases not matched to a gene. There are 14 residues in the CDR3. CDR3 loop: CSAPGLAASETQYF. The DNA for the CDR3 is TGCAGTGCCCCGGGACTAGCGGCTAGTGAGACCCAGTACTTC.